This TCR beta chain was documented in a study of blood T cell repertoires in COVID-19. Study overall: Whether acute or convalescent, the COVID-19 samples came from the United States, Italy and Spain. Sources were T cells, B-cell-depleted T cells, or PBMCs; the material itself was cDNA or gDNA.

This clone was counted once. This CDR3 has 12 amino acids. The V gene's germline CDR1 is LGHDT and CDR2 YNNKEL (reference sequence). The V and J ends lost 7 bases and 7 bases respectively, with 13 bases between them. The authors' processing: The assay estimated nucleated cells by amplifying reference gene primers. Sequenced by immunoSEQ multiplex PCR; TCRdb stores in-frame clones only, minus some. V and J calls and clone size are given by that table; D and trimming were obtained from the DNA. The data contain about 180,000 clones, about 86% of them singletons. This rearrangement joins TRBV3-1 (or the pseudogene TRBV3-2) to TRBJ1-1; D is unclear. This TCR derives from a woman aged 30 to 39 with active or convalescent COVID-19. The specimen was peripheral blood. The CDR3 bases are TGTGCCAGCACCTCCCCCGGGAATGAAGCTTTCTTT. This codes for CASTSPGNEAFF.